The sequence of this TCR beta chain was determined in a study of blood T cell repertoires in COVID-19. As for the study in general: COVID-19 samples, acute and convalescent, were from the United States, Italy and Spain.

TCRdb's table, derived via immunoSEQ multiplex PCR, lists solely in-frame clones and lacks some. The sample consists of fewer than 90,000 clones, about 88% of them appearing once. V dropped 5 bases and J dropped 1; count of bases not matched to a gene: 4. Germline CDR1 reads SGHTA; CDR2 reads FQGTGA. This CDR3 is 17 amino acids long. Sequencing was performed on peripheral blood. The chain recombines TRBV7-3 with TRBJ2-1; 14 nucleotides align to TRBD2. This TCR came from a man in his sixties or seventies with active COVID-19. CDR3 residues: CASSPTSGRGSYNEQFF. The DNA for the CDR3 is TGTGCCAGCAGCCCGACTAGCGGGAGGGGGTCCTACAATGAGCAGTTCTTC.